These 10 T cell receptor beta chains were sequenced from one sample in a study of cytotoxic CD8 clonotypes in ibrutinib-treated CLL (dated by TCRdb to the early 2020s). Libraries were constructed by the immunoSEQ multiplex PCR assay. TCRdb mirrors the immuneACCESS table, restricted to in-frame sequences. Some clones are absent from its copies; in checked studies, under half trace to an unresolved V gene, and the reason for the others is unknown. The sample profile shows a few hundred thousand clones; about 80% of them were found once. The ten largest clones capture 6.5% to 8% of the sample. The sequencing here drew on PBMCs, taken before ibrutinib treatment. These receptor sequences come from a human donor with chronic lymphocytic leukemia.

The gene calls are TRBV2 and TRBJ2-7, with 10 bases lining up with TRBD2. Germline-derived CDR1 and CDR2 are SNHLY and FYNNEI. The trim removed 7 bases at V and 3 bases at J, leaving 9 bases unmatched. The CDR3 runs 15 residues. The CDR3, as DNA: TGTGCCAGCATACCCGGGACTAGCGCCTACTACGAGCAGTACTTC. Translation gives CASIPGTSAYYEQYF.

The J gene is TRBJ2-3, the V gene TRBV27; D gene uncertain. Germline CDR1 is MNHEY and CDR2 is SMNVEV (reference sequence). Trimming took off 5 bases at V and 6 bases at J, with 12 bases between the two ends. CDR3 size: 13 residues. CDR3 bases: TGTGCCAGCAGTCCCCCGTCCCGGGATACGCAGTATTTT. Amino acids: CASSPPSRDTQYF.

The CDR3: CASSSTLMTVRAYEQYF. The CDR3 DNA sequence: TGTGCCAGCAGCTCGACCTTAATGACAGTCCGGGCCTACGAGCAGTACTTC. This chain connects TRBV5-6 to TRBJ2-7, with a weak D call TRBD1 (5 bases). Deletions cut 3 bases from V and 2 bases from J, with 21 bases between. This CDR3 region has 17 residues. Germline values: CDR1 SGHDT, CDR2 YYEEEE.

V is TRBV19 and J is TRBJ2-3, with 10 bases fitting TRBD2. V trimming: 5 bases; J trimming: 5 bases; junction bases outside the gene matches: 4. CDR3 length: 14 amino acids. The germline gives CDR1 LNHDA, CDR2 SQIVND (reference sequence). CDR3 DNA sequence: TGTGCCAGTAGTCTAGCGGGAGTCGGAGATACGCAGTATTTT. Amino acid sequence: CASSLAGVGDTQYF.

This chain links TRBV4-3 with TRBJ2-7; 11 bases match TRBD1. The CDR3 contains 18 residues. The V gene's germline CDR1 is LGHNA and CDR2 YSLEER. V lost 1 base to trimming and J lost 3 bases; unmatched junction nucleotides: 11. CDR3: CASSQGPVAGTGGYEQYF. The DNA of the CDR3 is TGCGCCAGCAGCCAAGGCCCTGTGGCCGGGACAGGGGGCTACGAGCAGTACTTC.

The chain combines TRBV6-1 with TRBJ1-2; 9 positions agree with TRBD1. The germline gives CDR1 MNHNS, CDR2 SASEGT. This CDR3 contains 14 residues. V dropped 0 bases and J dropped 9; count of bases not matched to a gene: 5. The CDR3 spells CASSEAGTGFRYTF. The CDR3 coding sequence is TGTGCCAGCAGTGAAGCGGGGACAGGGTTTCGCTACACCTTC.

The V and J genes are TRBV15 and TRBJ1-3; 7 nucleotides line up with TRBD1. Germline V lookup: CDR1 LNHNV, CDR2 YYDKDF (reference sequence). The CDR3 loop spans 14 amino acids. The V segment lost 3 bases and the J segment 2 bases; nucleotides outside the gene matches: 1. The CDR3 loop is CATSRQGAGNTIYF. CDR3 DNA: TGTGCCACCAGCAGGCAGGGGGCTGGAAACACCATATATTTT.

This clone was counted between two and nine times. The chain carries TRBV10-3 and TRBJ2-6; TRBD2 might be the D (5 bases). CDR1 ENHRY and CDR2 SYGVKD come from the germline V gene. V was clipped by 2 bases and J by 0 bases, with 5 bases between them. The CDR3 has 15 residues. This chain's CDR3 is CAISEGSSGANVLTF. The CDR3 DNA reads as TGTGCCATCAGTGAGGGGAGCTCTGGGGCCAACGTCCTGACTTTC.

This clone has a single count. The chain combines TRBV4-2 with TRBJ2-7, with 7 bases identical to TRBD1. After removal of 1 base from V and 3 bases from J, the junction contained 9 bases not matched to a gene. The germline gives CDR1 LGHNA, CDR2 YNFKEQ. The CDR3 contains 16 residues. CDR3 DNA sequence: TGTGCCAGCAGCCAAGTCGGGGCAGGGGGACACTACGAGCAGTACTTC. Protein sequence: CASSQVGAGGHYEQYF.

The rearrangement links TRBV7-2 to TRBJ2-7, with D possibly matching TRBD2 (6 bases). Germline V gene lookup returns CDR1 SGHTA and CDR2 FQGNSA. V lost 6 bases, J lost 0 bases, and 12 bases lay in between. The CDR3 spans 14 residues. For the CDR3, the DNA is TGTGCCAGCAGTAAAGCGGGTTACTCCTACGAGCAGTACTTC. Translating it yields CASSKAGYSYEQYF. Full variable domain (remainder filled in from reference TRBV7-2 and TRBJ2-7): GAGVSQSPSNKVTEKGKDVELRCDPISGHTALYWYRQSLGQGLEFLIYFQGNSAPDKSGLPSDRFSAERTGGSVSTLTIQRTQQEDSAVYLCASSKAGYSYEQYFGPGTRLTVT.